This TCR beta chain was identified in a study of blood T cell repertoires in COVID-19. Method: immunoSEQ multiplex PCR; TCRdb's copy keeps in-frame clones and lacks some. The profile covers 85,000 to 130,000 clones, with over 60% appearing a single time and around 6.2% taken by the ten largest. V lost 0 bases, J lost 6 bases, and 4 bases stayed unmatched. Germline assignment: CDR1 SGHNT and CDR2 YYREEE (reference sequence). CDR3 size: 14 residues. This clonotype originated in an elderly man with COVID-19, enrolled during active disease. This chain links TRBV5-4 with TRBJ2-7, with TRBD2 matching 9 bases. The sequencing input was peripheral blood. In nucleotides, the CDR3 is TGTGCCAGCAGCTTGGAGCGGGAGGCGGGCGAGCAGTACTTC. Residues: CASSLEREAGEQYF.